This is a list of T cell receptor beta chains from one sample in a study of type 1 regulatory T cells. TCRdb passed the reads through MiXCR, listing each CDR3 protein once. The sample includes tens of thousands of distinct CDR3 sequences, less than 25% of them seen just once. These TCRs' antigens remain unknown. The source material was cultured type 1 regulatory T (Tr1) cells, either the whole culture or a sorted fraction (not recorded which). The source is a human donor in good health. CDR3s include the opening cysteine and the closing phenylalanine or tryptophan. A D gene is named only where the DNA matches it firmly. For some rows the clone size is stated as once, few or many, or as a class when expanded; others skip it.

V	size	J	D	DNA	CDR3
TRBV7-3	once	TRBJ2-2	-	TGTGCCACCCAAAGGCAGCCCTCGAACACCGGGGAGCTGTTTTTT	CATQRQPSNTGELFF
TRBV15	-	TRBJ2-2	TRBD2	TGTGCCACCAGCAGGGCGAGGAGATTTAGCGGGAGGCGAGGCGGGGAGCTGTTTTTT	CATSRARRFSGRRGGELFF
TRBV10-3	few	TRBJ1-1	-	TGTGCCATCAGTGTGGAGTGGAGCACTGAAGCTTTCTTT	CAISVEWSTEAFF
TRBV29-1	-	TRBJ1-4	-	TGCAGCGTTAGCAGGGGAAATGAAAAACTGTTTTTT	CSVSRGNEKLFF
TRBV7-2	few	TRBJ2-3	TRBD1	TGTGCCAGCAGCTCGGGACAGGGGGCCCCGGATACGCAGTATTTT	CASSSGQGAPDTQYF
TRBV20-1	-	TRBJ2-1	TRBD2	TGCAGTGGGGCGGGACTAGGGAATGAGCAGTTCTTC	CSGAGLGNEQFF
TRBV9	few	TRBJ2-4	-	TGTGCCAGCAGCGTAAGGGGGGCTGGAGACATTCAGTACTTC	CASSVRGAGDIQYF
TRBV5-5	-	TRBJ2-1	-	TGTGCCAGCAGCCGAATGATAGCGTCGGTTGAGCAGTTCTTC	CASSRMIASVEQFF
TRBV20-1	once	TRBJ2-5	TRBD2	TGCAGTGCTACCCCGACTAGCGGAGGTTACGGGACCCAGTACTTC	CSATPTSGGYGTQYF
TRBV28	-	TRBJ2-7	TRBD2	TGTGCCAGCAGTCCTCCGGGGGTACGAACCGGGACTAGCGGATACGAGCAGTACTTC	CASSPPGVRTGTSGYEQYF
TRBV4-1	many	TRBJ2-1	-	TGCGCCAGCAGCCAAGCTAGCTCCTACAATGAGCAGTTCTTC	CASSQASSYNEQFF
TRBV5-1	many	TRBJ2-3	-	TGCGCCAGCCGATTCTTAGGCGGAGGTACAGATACGCAGTATTTT	CASRFLGGGTDTQYF
TRBV4-1	-	TRBJ1-4	TRBD1	TGCGCCAGCAGCCATCTCACCCAGAAGACCAGGGGGGTTGAAAAACTGTTTTTT	CASSHLTQKTRGVEKLFF
TRBV30	few	TRBJ2-2	TRBD2	TGTGCCGGACTCCCGGCGGGAGGTTACACCGGGGAGCTGTTTTTT	CAGLPAGGYTGELFF
TRBV20-1	-	TRBJ1-1	-	TGCAGTGCCCGGGGACCTAGGGCAGTTACTGAAGCTTTCTTT	CSARGPRAVTEAFF
TRBV5-6	-	TRBJ1-5	-	TGTGCCAGCAGCTTGGCAGGGTCGGCCCAGCCCCAGCATTTT	CASSLAGSAQPQHF
TRBV15	-	TRBJ1-5	TRBD1	TGTGCCACCAGCAGAGCAGGACAGGGGGCCGGTCAGCCCCAGCATTTT	CATSRAGQGAGQPQHF
TRBV12-3/TRBV12-4	-	TRBJ2-4	-	TGTGCCAGCACCTTGGGACCCGAAAACATTCAGTACTTC	CASTLGPENIQYF
TRBV6-6	few	TRBJ1-5	-	TGTGCCAGCAGTAACAGGGGCAATCAGCCCCAGCATTTT	CASSNRGNQPQHF
TRBV5-1	-	TRBJ1-1	-	TGCGCCAGCAGCGCCGGGACGGTGACCTTTGAAGCTTTCTTT	CASSAGTVTFEAFF
TRBV5-1	few	TRBJ2-7	TRBD1	TGCGCCAGCAGCTTATCGACAGGGCCCTACGAGCAGTACTTC	CASSLSTGPYEQYF
TRBV11-2	-	TRBJ2-5	TRBD1	TGTGCCAGCAGCTTATTCAGGGACAGCACCCAAGAGACCCAGTACTTC	CASSLFRDSTQETQYF
TRBV12-3/TRBV12-4	few	TRBJ2-5	TRBD1	TGTGCCAGCAGGCCCGGGACAGGAAGGTTGGGCGCAGAGACCCAGTACTTC	CASRPGTGRLGAETQYF
TRBV12-3/TRBV12-4	few	TRBJ2-1	TRBD1	TGTGCCAGCAGTCCACGGACAGGGTCCAATGAGCAGTTCTTC	CASSPRTGSNEQFF
TRBV19	few	TRBJ2-6	-	TGTGCCAGTACCTGGGGCAGCCGTGTTGGGGCCAACGTCCTGACTTTC	CASTWGSRVGANVLTF
TRBV7-8	-	TRBJ2-5	-	TGTGCCAGCAGCTTATCGACGGGCCGGCAGACCCAGTACTTC	CASSLSTGRQTQYF
TRBV7-2	-	TRBJ2-1	TRBD2	TGTGCCAGCAGCTTTCTAGCGGGCCTTAATGAGCAGTTCTTC	CASSFLAGLNEQFF
TRBV19	few	TRBJ2-1	-	TGTGCCAGTAGAAAAAGGGGACGGGCCCACAATGAGCAGTTCTTC	CASRKRGRAHNEQFF
TRBV7-2	many	TRBJ1-1	-	TGTGCCAGCAGCTTAGTCCGGATTGAAGCTTTCTTT	CASSLVRIEAFF
TRBV7-3	few	TRBJ2-1	-	TGTGCCAGCAGCTCCGGCTTACCCCACAATGAGCAGTTCTTC	CASSSGLPHNEQFF
TRBV3-1	few	TRBJ1-4	-	TGTGCCAGCAGCCTCAGGGGTTCTGATGAAAAACTGTTTTTT	CASSLRGSDEKLFF
TRBV12-3/TRBV12-4	-	TRBJ2-2	-	TGTGCCAGCAGCACCGACTCGAACACCGGGGAGCTGTTTTTT	CASSTDSNTGELFF
TRBV30	few	TRBJ1-4	-	TGTGCCTGGGGGTCTAATGAAAAACTGTTTTTT	CAWGSNEKLFF
TRBV12-3/TRBV12-4	-	TRBJ2-3	-	TGTGCCAGCACGTGGCGGAGCACAGATACGCAGTATTTT	CASTWRSTDTQYF
TRBV27	many	TRBJ1-2	-	TGTGCCAGCAGTTCCAGGGAACAAAACTATGGCTACACCTTC	CASSSREQNYGYTF
TRBV3-1	many	TRBJ1-1	-	TGTGCCAGCAGCCCGAGGACGGCGAACACTGAAGCTTTCTTT	CASSPRTANTEAFF
TRBV5-4	-	TRBJ2-3	-	TGTGCCAGCAGCTTACGGTCTAGCACAGATACGCAGTATTTT	CASSLRSSTDTQYF
TRBV20-1	once	TRBJ2-7	TRBD2	TGCAGTGCCCCCATCAGCGGGAGGGTTTCCTACGAGCAGTACTTC	CSAPISGRVSYEQYF
TRBV29-1	-	TRBJ1-2	-	TGCAGCGTTGAGGGGGGGACCTATGGCTACACCTTC	CSVEGGTYGYTF
TRBV30	-	TRBJ1-1	-	TGTGCCGGGACCCCCTTGGCCGTTAACACTGAAGCCTTCTTT	CAGTPLAVNTEAFF
TRBV5-1	few	TRBJ2-3	-	TGCGCCAGCAGCTTCTGGAGCACAGATACGCAGTATTTT	CASSFWSTDTQYF
TRBV28	few	TRBJ2-7	TRBD2	TGTGCCAGCAGTCCTAGCGGGGCCCCCAACTACGAGCAGTACTTC	CASSPSGAPNYEQYF
TRBV7-2	-	TRBJ2-1	TRBD2	TGTGCCAGCAGCATCGGGACTAGCGGGATAGGGCAGTTCTTC	CASSIGTSGIGQFF
TRBV4-2	-	TRBJ1-2	TRBD1	TGTGCCGCAGGGGGCCGGCTTGGCTATGGCTACACCTTC	CAAGGRLGYGYTF
TRBV20-1	few	TRBJ2-1	TRBD1	TGCAGTGCCCTTGGACAGGGGATAAATGAGCAGTTCTTC	CSALGQGINEQFF
TRBV30	-	TRBJ2-5	-	TGTGCCTGGAGTGGGCGGAGCTTGGAGACCCAGTACTTC	CAWSGRSLETQYF
TRBV12-3/TRBV12-4	-	TRBJ2-7	-	TGTGCCAGCAGCAACACAGCGGGCGAGCAGTACTTC	CASSNTAGEQYF
TRBV20-1	-	TRBJ2-1	-	TGCAGTGCTGGACCCGGACTAAAAACTTTGAGCTCCTACAATGAGCAGTTCTTC	CSAGPGLKTLSSYNEQFF
TRBV29-1	few	TRBJ2-5	-	TGCAGCGCGTTAAACCAGGGAAGAGAGACCCAGTACTTC	CSALNQGRETQYF
TRBV5-6	few	TRBJ1-1	-	TGTGCCAGCAGCTTGGCCGGCAGGAACACTGAAGCTTTCTTT	CASSLAGRNTEAFF
TRBV5-1	medium-sized	TRBJ2-3	-	TGCGCCAGCAGCTTGGTTGGCGGGACTAGCACAGATACGCAGTATTTT	CASSLVGGTSTDTQYF
TRBV6-1	-	TRBJ2-3	TRBD2	TGTGCCAGCAGTAGACGACTAGCGGGAGACGGCACAGATACGCAGTATTTT	CASSRRLAGDGTDTQYF
TRBV10-3	-	TRBJ2-3	-	TGTGCCATCACCATCTCGAGCACAGATACGCAGTATTTT	CAITISSTDTQYF
TRBV7-9	-	TRBJ2-3	TRBD2	TGTGCCAGCAGCTTGTTCCCTAGCGGCTCCTCAGATACGCAGTATTTT	CASSLFPSGSSDTQYF
TRBV28	-	TRBJ2-5	TRBD1	TGTGCCAGCAGGCCACGTCGTCCCGGGACAGGGCACTACCAAGAGACCCAGTACTTC	CASRPRRPGTGHYQETQYF
TRBV20-1	-	TRBJ1-2	TRBD1	TGCAGTGCCGGGACAGACTATGGCTACACCTTC	CSAGTDYGYTF
TRBV4-2	many	TRBJ1-5	-	TGTGCCAGCAGCCAAGACGGACAGAGCAATCAGCCCCAGCATTTT	CASSQDGQSNQPQHF
TRBV20-1	few	TRBJ2-2	-	TGCAGTGCTGAAGCCGCGAACACCGGGGAGCTGTTTTTT	CSAEAANTGELFF
TRBV7-8	-	TRBJ1-5	-	TGTGCCAGCAGCTTAGCTTACAGACAGGGCAATCAGCCCCAGCATTTT	CASSLAYRQGNQPQHF